These T cell receptor beta chains were read from a single sample in a study of vaccination effects on CD4 cells after COVID-19. Antigens of these TCRs are unknown. Libraries were prepared by immunoSEQ multiplex PCR; TCRdb keeps only in-frame clonotypes and omits some of them. The sample consists of 30,000 to 35,000 clones, less than 80% of them appearing once. The sample here was CD4+ T cells from PBMCs cultured with HCoV-OC43 spike peptides, taken before COVID-19 vaccination. The source is a human donor who received a COVID-19 vaccine. The CDR3 runs from the conserved cysteine through the conserved F or W. Clone sizes are given selectively: once, few, many, or a class where the clone is expanded.

TRBV2,-,CASRTGGPNYGYTF
TRBV4-2,-,CASSQFSGSGDGYTF
TRBV29-1,-,CSAKPTQGATAKNIQYF
TRBV30,few,CACGQGRMWNSPLHF
TRBV2,-,CASSFFQGEKLFF
TRBV28,-,CASPPEGAGLTWETQYF
TRBV19,-,CASSIGGQSNEKLFF
TRBV18,-,CASSPISSFSYEQYF
TRBV15,-,CATSRDRGTQETQYF
TRBV13,once,CASSLMGAVTGELFF
TRBV24-1,few,CATTYYNEQFF
TRBV9,few,CASSVYTGELFF
TRBV12-3/TRBV12-4,few,CASSLSSRAGYTF
TRBV28,-,CASSFWAGSEYEQYF
TRBV10-3,once,CAISDGSNYGYTF
TRBV30,-,CAWTRGGSIYEQYF
TRBV7-2,-,CASSLAASHGSSGANVLTF
TRBV4-2,few,CASSQDDGQPQHF
TRBV18,-,CASSSQGIEAFF
TRBV7-2,few,CASSLEAGGYGYTF
TRBV2,few,CASSKTGATDNQPQHF
TRBV7-9,-,CASSLGTGGRTRREQYF
TRBV6-1,-,CASSEAKGSPYEAFF
TRBV7-7,-,CASSQGGAQGRKTQYF
TRBV7-2,once,CASSLYTEDTQYF
TRBV7-8,few,CASTHGLAVAYEQYF
TRBV7-9,-,CASRVYWDGYTF
TRBV10-3,-,CAISEQYGYTF
TRBV4-1,once,CASSQDTGWGNYGYTF
TRBV30,-,CAWSSQGTAVNF
TRBV19,-,CASGRAYEQYF
TRBV12-3/TRBV12-4,once,CASRRGGSYEQYF
TRBV15,-,CATSRDLAGRNEKLFF
TRBV2,-,CASSRQGGGNQPQHF
TRBV3-1/TRBV3-2,few,CASKGANYGYTF
TRBV5-4,-,CASSLEGDSYMNTEAFF
TRBV11-2,few,CASSLEGYLRNTIYF
TRBV6-6,few,CASSYADRNNQPQHF
TRBV5-1,-,CASRGDRGFLAGANVLTF
TRBV27,-,CASSLSWGGGELFF
TRBV6-6,-,CATQRALIGETQYF
TRBV3-1/TRBV3-2,-,CASSQESPGTQYF
TRBV6-1,-,CASSKAGGGQPQHF
TRBV19,-,CASSVGGGYGYTF
TRBV2,few,CASSDGQGFVTQYF
TRBV28,once,CASRDRALAERSYEQYF
TRBV9,-,CASSVEPGWNTEAFF
TRBV5-1,-,CASSPGAQETQYF
TRBV3-1/TRBV3-2,-,CASSHNSGEQYF
TRBV25-1,-,CASSAGLAGGLGEQFF
TRBV5-6,-,CASSRRDGGEQYF
TRBV5-6,-,CASSLRNGYTF
TRBV25-1,-,CASSDPPSGELFF
TRBV28,-,CASSFPDSYEQYF
TRBV11-2,-,CASSSTGRYGYTF
TRBV19,-,CASSMERDTEAFF
TRBV4-2,few,CASSQDPGLGNTIYF
TRBV6-5,-,CASGQGYNSPLHF